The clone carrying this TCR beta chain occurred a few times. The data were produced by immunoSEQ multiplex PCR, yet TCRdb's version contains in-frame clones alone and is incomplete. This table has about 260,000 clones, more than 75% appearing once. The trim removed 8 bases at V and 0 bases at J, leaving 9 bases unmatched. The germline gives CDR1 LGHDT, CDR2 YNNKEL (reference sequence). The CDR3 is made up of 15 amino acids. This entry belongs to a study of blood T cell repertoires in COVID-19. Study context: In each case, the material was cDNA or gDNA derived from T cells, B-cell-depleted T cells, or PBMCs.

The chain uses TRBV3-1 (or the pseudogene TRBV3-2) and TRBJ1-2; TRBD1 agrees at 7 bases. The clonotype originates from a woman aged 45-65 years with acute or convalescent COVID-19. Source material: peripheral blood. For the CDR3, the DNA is TGTGCCAGCCGAGGGTTCGGGACAGCTAACTATGGCTACACCTTC. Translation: CASRGFGTANYGYTF.